This T cell receptor beta chain was observed in a study of blood T cell repertoires in COVID-19. At the level of the study: Samples of COVID-19 (acute and convalescent) were obtained from the United States, Italy and Spain. PBMCs, B-cell-depleted T cells, or T cells were the source of the cDNA or gDNA that made up the material.

Cohort placement rested on clinical history that participants reported themselves. Methods used by the authors: Researchers report that nucleated cell counts were estimated from reference gene primer amplification. Method: immunoSEQ multiplex PCR; TCRdb's copy keeps in-frame clones and lacks some. V and J calls and clone size are as listed in that table; D and trimming were resolved from the DNA. The sample holds 250,000 to 300,000 clones, roughly nine tenths seen once. CDR3 length: 16 residues. Per the germline V gene, CDR1 is LGHNA and CDR2 is YNFKEQ. Trimming removed 0 bases at V and 9 bases at J, with 15 bases between.

The chain has TRBV4-2 and TRBJ1-6; tentatively, D is TRBD1 (6 bases). The receptor was derived from a human donor in a cohort exposed to, infected with or recovered from COVID-19 (not recorded which). The donor label of this sample is uncertain. Sequencing was carried out using PBMCs or T cells enriched from blood (not recorded which). The CDR3 DNA is TGTGCCAGCAGCCAAGATCAGGCAGGGGTGGCTTCACCCCTCCACTTT. Protein product: CASSQDQAGVASPLHF.